These 11 T cell receptor beta chains originate from one sample sequenced in a study of cytomegalovirus exposure and HLA in healthy donors (dated by TCRdb to the late 2010s). The library was generated by the immunoSEQ multiplex PCR assay. For the multiplex PCR, a mixture combining 60 forward primers for TCR Vbeta segments and 13 reverse primers for TCR Jbeta segments was used. TCRdb's version of the immuneACCESS table is confined to in-frame rearrangements and falls short of the full clone set. An unresolved V gene accounts for under half of the shortfall where checked; the remainder is of unknown origin. In this sample's table one finds approximately 190,000 clones. The ten largest clonotypes hold approximately 6.9% of the sample. Sequenced input: PBMCs. These receptors all stem from a man aged 25 to 40 in good health and CMV-seronegative.

V gene TRBV4-2 combines with J gene TRBJ2-1; 14 nucleotides match TRBD2. The CDR3 runs 19 residues. J lost 1 base, V lost 4 bases, and 9 bases had no gene match. CDR1 and CDR2 from the germline V gene are LGHNA and YNFKEQ. CDR3 bases: TGTGCCAGCAGCCTGAAATTATGGACTAGCGGGAGGTCCTACAATGAGCAGTTCTTC. Translating it yields CASSLKLWTSGRSYNEQFF.

The chain recombines TRBV11-3 with TRBJ2-5; a possible D gene is TRBD1 (7 bases). Germline CDR1 reads SGHNT; CDR2 reads YENEEA. V dropped 6 bases and J dropped 0 bases, with 20 bases sitting between them. This CDR3 is 17 amino acids long. CDR3: CASSTEGRGDDQETQYF. Written as DNA, the CDR3 is TGTGCCAGCAGTACGGAGGGCAGGGGGGATGACCAAGAGACCCAGTACTTC. Drawing the rest from reference TRBV11-3 and TRBJ2-5, the complete variable domain is EAGVVQSPRYKIIEKKQPVAFWCNPISGHNTLYWYLQNLGQGPELLIRYENEEAVDDSQLPKDRFSAERLKGVDSTLKIQPAELGDSAVYLCASSTEGRGDDQETQYFGPGTRLLVL.

The genes are TRBV11-2 and TRBJ1-2; TRBD1 matches at 10 bases. V was clipped by 5 bases and J by 1 base; unmatched bases: 7. This CDR3 comprises 16 residues. Germline V gene sequence: CDR1 SGHAT, CDR2 FQNNGV. CDR3 coding DNA: TGTGCCAGCAGCCCGTCGGGGACAGGGGTTAACTATGGCTACACCTTC. Translation: CASSPSGTGVNYGYTF.

This chain connects TRBV10-3 to TRBJ2-3, with 14 bases fitting TRBD2. The CDR3 has 19 amino acids. Germline loops: CDR1 ENHRY, CDR2 SYGVKD. V shed 8 bases and J 2 bases; nucleotides not matched to a gene: 15. As DNA, the CDR3 is TGTGCCATCTCACTCTCCCTGACTAGCGGGGGGGCCCCCACAGATACGCAGTATTTT. Translation gives CAISLSLTSGGAPTDTQYF.

The V gene is TRBV5-8, the J gene TRBJ1-1; D gene unclear. The germline gives CDR1 SGHTS, CDR2 YDEGEE. The CDR3 extends over 14 amino acids. V shed 4 bases and J shed 1 base, with 11 bases lying between them. CDR3 loop: CASSQLYGNTEAFF. CDR3 nucleotide sequence: TGTGCCAGCAGCCAACTTTACGGGAACACTGAAGCTTTCTTT.

The rearrangement uses TRBV28 and TRBJ1-5, with 8 bases matching TRBD1. The CDR3 has 16 amino acids. After removal of 6 bases from V and 7 bases from J, the junction contained 14 bases not matched to a gene. The germline gives CDR1 MDHEN, CDR2 SYDVKM. Here the CDR3 reads CASRTPDRGVKQPQHF. DNA for the CDR3: TGTGCCAGCAGAACCCCCGACAGGGGAGTGAAGCAGCCCCAGCATTTT.

The rearrangement uses TRBV2 and TRBJ2-1; 9 bases are shared with TRBD1. The CDR3 has 17 amino acids. Per the germline V gene, CDR1 is SNHLY and CDR2 is FYNNEI. The ends lost 7 bases at V and 7 bases at J; junction bases unmatched: 17. The CDR3, as DNA: TGTGCCAGCACCGAGGGGGCGGGGGACAGGGACTTGAATGAGCAGTTCTTC. It yields the protein CASTEGAGDRDLNEQFF.

For this clone: An end of the junction differs from the germline gene, which may be a read error. CDR3 coding DNA: TGCAGTGCGGCAGATGGCTTCTCCTTC. It codes for CSAADGFSF. The rearrangement links TRBV20-1 to TRBJ1-2; D call uncertain. This CDR3 region has 9 residues. The germline CDR1 and CDR2 sequences are DFQATT and SNEGSKA (reference sequence).

The chain joins TRBV4-3 to TRBJ2-5; D uncertain. Trimming pared 1 base from V and 2 bases from J, leaving 8 bases between. Per the germline V gene, CDR1 is LGHNA and CDR2 is YSLEER. The CDR3 extends over 14 amino acids. Written as DNA, the CDR3 is TGCGCCAGCAGCCAAGTGGTAGATCAAGAGACCCAGTACTTC. The encoded protein is CASSQVVDQETQYF.

The chain has TRBV27 and TRBJ1-5, with a tentative D call TRBD1 (6 bases). Germline-derived CDR1 and CDR2 are MNHEY and SMNVEV (reference sequence). Trimming removed 4 bases at V and 7 bases at J, with 14 bases between. The CDR3 sequence is 14 residues long. The CDR3 loop reads CASSWAGVGQPQHF. The CDR3 region has the DNA TGTGCCAGCAGTTGGGCAGGGGTAGGGCAGCCCCAGCATTTT.

The CDR3 loop reads CASSLSEGTEAFF. Written as DNA, the CDR3 is TGTGCCAGCAGTTTATCGGAGGGAACTGAAGCTTTCTTT. This sequence joins TRBV27 and TRBJ1-1; D not resolved. CDR1 MNHEY and CDR2 SMNVEV come from the germline V gene (reference sequence). The V gene lost 0 bases and the J gene lost 5 bases, with 7 bases spanning the gap. The CDR3 has 13 amino acids.